This T cell receptor beta chain was found in a study of molecular identifiers for immune sequencing clone quantification. TCRdb passed the PCR reads through MiXCR, listing each CDR3 protein once. The table includes about 630,000 distinct CDR3 sequences, over 25% detected once. The CDR3 is made up of 12 amino acids. Germline V gene lookup returns CDR1 GTSNPN and CDR2 SVGIG (reference sequence). The V end lost 1 base, the J end lost 7 bases, and 10 bases lay between the germline ends. Each library that profiled naive CD8 cells came from around 18,000 to 910,000 sorted cells with 10%, 30% or 50% RNA. This sequence joins TRBV30 and TRBJ2-5; D ambiguous. Sequenced material: naive CD8+ T cells from blood, with Jurkat cell RNA spiked in. The subset was: FACS-sorted CD8+CD4-CCR7+CD45RA+ naive T cells. This TCR derives from a human donor in good health. Some libraries in this study had Jurkat cell RNA spiked in. The CDR3 DNA reads as TGTGCCTGGAGTGCGGTCGTGGGGACCCAGTACTTC. Protein product: CAWSAVVGTQYF.